Listed below are T cell receptor beta chains from one sample, sequenced in a study of T-cell reconstitution after alpha-beta-depleted transplantation in children. Using its own MiXCR run on the PCR reads, TCRdb lists one record per CDR3 protein. The sample consists of 600,000 to 700,000 distinct CDR3 sequences, around 16% of them appearing once. Sequencing used PBMCs from the stem cell graft donor, obtained from the stem cell graft. The source of these receptors is a human donor who donated a stem cell graft to a child with acute myeloid leukemia. Both conserved end residues are part of each CDR3. Fields, in order: D gene, V gene, clone size, J gene, CDR3 DNA, CDR3 protein. A D gene is named only where the DNA matches it firmly. For some rows the clone size is stated as once, few or many, or as a class when expanded; others skip it.

.	TRBV19	once	TRBJ1-2	TGTGCCAGTAGTATAACAGGGCATGGCTACACCTTC	CASSITGHGYTF
.	TRBV7-2	many	TRBJ1-2	TGTGCCAGCAGCATGGGGGAGTTCGGCTACACCTTC	CASSMGEFGYTF
.	TRBV7-9	.	TRBJ2-7	TGTGCCAGCCGCTTAGCACGGTTTGCCTACGAGCAGTACTTC	CASRLARFAYEQYF
.	TRBV27	.	TRBJ2-7	TGTGCCAGCAGTGACAATCACGAGCAGTACTTC	CASSDNHEQYF
TRBD1	TRBV12-3/TRBV12-4	.	TRBJ2-1	TGTGCCAGCAGTTTGCGAGGGACAGGGGGCGATGAGCAGTTCTTC	CASSLRGTGGDEQFF
.	TRBV30	.	TRBJ1-5	TGTGCCTGGAGTGTCGCCCGCATTAATCAGCCCCAGCATTTT	CAWSVARINQPQHF
.	TRBV29-1	.	TRBJ2-5	TGCAGCGTGGCCCCCCGGTTCCAAGAGACCCAGTACTTC	CSVAPRFQETQYF
TRBD2	TRBV20-1	many	TRBJ2-5	TGCAGTGCTAGATTCCTAGCGGGGATACAAGAGACCCAGTACTTC	CSARFLAGIQETQYF
.	TRBV4-3	few	TRBJ2-7	TGCGCCAGCAGCCAAGAGTACGGCAGGAACTACGAGCAGTACTTC	CASSQEYGRNYEQYF
.	TRBV20-1	many	TRBJ2-1	TGCAGTGCCCGAAGGGGGTTCGGCAATGAGCAGTTCTTC	CSARRGFGNEQFF
TRBD1	TRBV12-3/TRBV12-4	.	TRBJ1-1	TGTGCCAGCACCCAGGGACAGGGGAACACTGAAGCTTTCTTT	CASTQGQGNTEAFF
.	TRBV5-5	many	TRBJ2-5	TGTGCCAGCAGCTTGGCTGACCGACAAGAGACCCAGTACTTC	CASSLADRQETQYF
.	TRBV7-2	few	TRBJ2-1	TGTGCCAGCAGCCGGGGGCGGCGGGGGTCCTACAATGAGCAGTTCTTC	CASSRGRRGSYNEQFF
TRBD2	TRBV4-3	.	TRBJ2-1	TGCGCCAGCAGCCAGGGACTAACAGACAATGAGCAGTTCTTC	CASSQGLTDNEQFF
TRBD2	TRBV7-6	few	TRBJ2-1	TGTGCCAGCAGCTTAAGGCCCCGGCTAGCGGAGTACAATGAGCAGTTCTTC	CASSLRPRLAEYNEQFF
TRBD2	TRBV7-9	.	TRBJ2-5	TGTGCCAGCAGCTGGGGACTAGCTTCTGAGACCCAGTACTTC	CASSWGLASETQYF
.	TRBV5-1	few	TRBJ1-1	TGCGCCAGCACCTTGGAGGGTTTGGCTTTCTTT	CASTLEGLAFF
TRBD1	TRBV5-5	many	TRBJ1-5	TGTGCCAGCAGCTTAAGTGAAGGGGGCGTACAGCCCCAGCATTTT	CASSLSEGGVQPQHF
.	TRBV5-1	few	TRBJ1-1	TGCGCCAGCAGCTTGGATGACGTGCACCTTGAAGCTTTCTTT	CASSLDDVHLEAFF
.	TRBV20-1	many	TRBJ2-3	TGCAGTCCGTCCGACAGCCGCACAGATACGCAGTATTTT	CSPSDSRTDTQYF
TRBD1	TRBV29-1	many	TRBJ2-5	TGCAGCGTCGTTACAGGGGGCGCAGGAGAGACCCAGTACTTC	CSVVTGGAGETQYF
TRBD1	TRBV5-1	.	TRBJ2-5	TGCGCCAGCAGATCGGGGACAGGGGGTTATCAAGAGACCCAGTACTTC	CASRSGTGGYQETQYF
TRBD1	TRBV6-5	.	TRBJ2-2	TGTGCCAGCAGGACAGGGTTGACCGGGGAGCTGTTTTTT	CASRTGLTGELFF
.	TRBV27	.	TRBJ2-7	TGTGCCAGCAGTTTGGGGTTCTCCTACGAGGAGTACTTC	CASSLGFSYEEYF
.	TRBV15	many	TRBJ1-5	TGTGCCACCAGCGGAAGGCTGGACAGATTAGTCAATCAGCCCCAGCATTTT	CATSGRLDRLVNQPQHF
TRBD2	TRBV11-1	.	TRBJ2-3	TGTGCCAGCAGCATTATATCCCTAACGCTAGCGGCCAACACAGATACGCAGTATTTT	CASSIISLTLAANTDTQYF
.	TRBV29-1	few	TRBJ1-5	TGCAGCGTCAGACACGGGAATCAGCCCCAGCATTTT	CSVRHGNQPQHF
.	TRBV7-9	.	TRBJ2-3	TGTGCCAGCAGCAGGGGACGCCAATCCACAGATACGCAGTATTTT	CASSRGRQSTDTQYF
TRBD1	TRBV6-2/TRBV6-3	many	TRBJ2-2	TGTGCCAGCACCCGGGACAGGGTGGACACCGGGGAGCTGTTTTTT	CASTRDRVDTGELFF
TRBD1	TRBV7-9	.	TRBJ2-2	TGTGCCAGCAGCACACAGGGGGCTGGCACCGGGGAGCTGTTTTTT	CASSTQGAGTGELFF
.	TRBV20-1	many	TRBJ1-2	TGCAGTGCTCCCAGTGGTCAAATTTATGGCTACACCTTC	CSAPSGQIYGYTF
.	TRBV12-3/TRBV12-4	many	TRBJ2-1	TGTGCCAGCAGCTTGGGCAGCTACAATGAGCAGTTCTTC	CASSLGSYNEQFF
TRBD2	TRBV20-1	many	TRBJ2-1	TGCAGTGCTAGCCCAATGGGGAGGGATTCCAATGAGCAGTTCTTC	CSASPMGRDSNEQFF
.	TRBV6-2/TRBV6-3	many	TRBJ1-5	TGTGCCAGCAGTCGCTACAGGAACCTAAGGCCAGGGAAAGGGGAACAGCCCCAGCATTTT	CASSRYRNLRPGKGEQPQHF
TRBD1	TRBV25-1	many	TRBJ2-2	TGTGCCAGCAGTGAATGGGAAGAGGGGACAGGGAACACCGGGGAGCTGTTTTTT	CASSEWEEGTGNTGELFF
.	TRBV20-1	many	TRBJ1-5	TGCAGTGTGGGAGGTGAGGGCAATCAGCCCCAGCATTTT	CSVGGEGNQPQHF
.	TRBV20-1	many	TRBJ2-2	TGCAGTGCTAGAGTGTCAGGGGCCGACACCGGGGAGCTGTTTTTT	CSARVSGADTGELFF
.	TRBV29-1	many	TRBJ1-2	TGCAGCGTTGCTCCGGGGGGACTTCTGAACTATGGCTACACCTTC	CSVAPGGLLNYGYTF
TRBD1	TRBV12-3/TRBV12-4	many	TRBJ1-1	TGTGCCAGCAGTACCTGGACAGGGTATACTGAAGCTTTCTTT	CASSTWTGYTEAFF